This T cell receptor (beta chain) is drawn from a study of T-cell reconstitution after alpha-beta-depleted transplantation in children. CDR1 is SGHRS and CDR2 is YFSETQ in the germline V gene. J gave up 0 bases and V 2 bases, and 3 bases lay outside the gene matches. This CDR3 spans 16 amino acids. Regarding the study as a whole: Some patients showed high day-60 TCRbeta diversity, which derived from surviving recipient T cells and thymic progenitors. Several hundred graft clones that had expanded were reportedly the source of alpha-beta T cells about two months after transplant. Among T cells one year after transplant, newly produced cells accounted for most counts and diversity.

A library of TCRbeta sequences, prepared with unique molecular identifiers, was generated. TCRdb re-derived calls from the PCR reads in MiXCR, one entry per CDR3 protein. The sample consists of about 310,000 distinct CDR3 sequences, 20% to 30% of them appearing once. Concerning this clonotype itself: The antigen remains unidentified.

V is TRBV5-1 and J is TRBJ2-2; 8 bases fit TRBD2. The source material was PBMCs, mostly from graft donor cells, sampled 180 days after TCRalphabeta/CD19-depleted stem cell transplant. This TCR was sampled from a male patient between 10 and 17 years old who had a stem cell transplant for acute lymphoblastic leukemia, so the T cells may come from the graft donor. Here the CDR3 DNA reads TGCGCCAGCAGCTTCCCGGGACTAGCGAACACCGGGGAGCTGTTTTTT. As protein: CASSFPGLANTGELFF. The full variable domain, its missing parts supplied by reference TRBV5-1 and TRBJ2-2, is KAGVTQTPRYLIKTRGQQVTLSCSPISGHRSVSWYQQTPGQGLQFLFEYFSETQRNKGNFPGRFSGRQFSNSRSEMNVSTLELGDSALYLCASSFPGLANTGELFFGEGSRLTVL.